This T cell receptor beta chain stems from a study of blood T cell repertoires in COVID-19. Whole-study context: Acute and convalescent COVID-19 specimens originated in the United States, Italy and Spain. Sample material is recorded as cDNA or gDNA derived from T cells, B-cell-depleted T cells, or PBMCs.

Profiled with immunoSEQ multiplex PCR; TCRdb holds only in-frame clones, not every one. This repertoire shows 95,000 to 150,000 clones, 70% to 75% found once; its top ten account for 5.5%. The CDR3 has 15 residues. The sequenced sample was peripheral blood. The V call is TRBV21-1, the J call TRBJ1-2; the table gives TRBD1 as D, unverified against the DNA. TRBV21-1 is labeled a pseudogene. This clonotype was sampled from a man aged 60 to 69 with acute or convalescent COVID-19. Here the CDR3 DNA reads TGTGCCAGCAGCAAAGTGGACAGCCATAACTATGGCTACACCTTC. This gives the protein CASSKVDSHNYGYTF.